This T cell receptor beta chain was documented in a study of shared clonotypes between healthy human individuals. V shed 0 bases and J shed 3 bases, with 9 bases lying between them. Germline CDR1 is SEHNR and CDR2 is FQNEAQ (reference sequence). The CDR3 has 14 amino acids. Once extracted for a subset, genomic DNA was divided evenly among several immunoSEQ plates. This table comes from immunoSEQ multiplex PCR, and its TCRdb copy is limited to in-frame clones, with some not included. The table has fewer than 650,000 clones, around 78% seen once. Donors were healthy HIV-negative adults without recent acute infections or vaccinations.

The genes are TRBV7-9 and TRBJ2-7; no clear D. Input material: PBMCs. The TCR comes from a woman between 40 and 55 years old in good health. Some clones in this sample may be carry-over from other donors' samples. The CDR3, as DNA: TGTGCCAGCAGCTTAGCAGATGGGGTCTACGAGCAGTACTTC. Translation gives CASSLADGVYEQYF.